The 16 T cell receptor beta chains reported below all come from one sample, sequenced in a study of OX40 agonist ivuxolimab in advanced cancers. Libraries were prepared by immunoSEQ multiplex PCR; TCRdb keeps only in-frame clonotypes and omits some of them. The table lists 28,000 or so clones, around 90% of them singletons. This material consisted of CD4+ or CD8+ T cells sorted from blood, taken in a trial of the OX40 agonist ivuxolimab. The origin of the receptors is an adult with an advanced solid tumor such as melanoma, head and neck, liver or kidney cancer.

This clone appeared a few times. The sample has other DNA sequences that encode this CDR3 too. The chain is built from TRBV6-1 and TRBJ1-2; D may be TRBD1 (5 bases). This CDR3 comprises 15 residues. From germline, CDR1 is MNHNS and CDR2 SASEGT. The germline V and J ends were trimmed by 7 bases and 2 bases, with 17 bases remaining between them. The CDR3 spells CASKIGQGNNYGYTF. CDR3 nucleotide sequence: TGTGCCAGCAAGATAGGGCAGGGTAACAACTATGGCTACACCTTC.

The rearrangement joins TRBV11-3 to TRBJ2-7, with no clear D. Germline V gene lookup returns CDR1 SGHNT and CDR2 YENEEA. V was clipped by 4 bases and J by 7 bases, with 8 bases between them. This CDR3 is built from 11 residues. The CDR3 DNA reads TGTGCCAGCAGCTCGACACTGGAGCAGTACTTC. Its translation: CASSSTLEQYF.

The CDR3 sequence: CASSERSRMNTEAFF. CDR3 nucleotides: TGCGCCAGCAGTGAGAGATCCAGGATGAACACTGAAGCTTTCTTT. The V call is TRBV10-1, the J call TRBJ1-1, with D unresolved. The CDR3 has 15 amino acids. Germline-derived CDR1 and CDR2 are WNHNN and SYGVQD (reference sequence). The V gene lost 2 bases and the J gene lost 0 bases, with 10 bases spanning the gap.

The chain carries TRBV4-3 and TRBJ1-2, with 11 positions matching TRBD1. The CDR3 has 13 amino acids. Germline V CDR1 and CDR2: LGHNA, YSLEER. Trimming cost V 4 bases and J 7 bases; bases outside gene matches: 2. The CDR3 DNA follows: TGCGCCAGCAGCCGGACAGGGGGCTTTGGCTACACCTTC. It translates to CASSRTGGFGYTF.

V gene TRBV27 combines with J gene TRBJ2-7; 7 nucleotides align to TRBD1. J lost 0 bases, V lost 6 bases, and 5 bases had no gene match. The CDR3 spans 14 residues. Looked up from germline, CDR1 is MNHEY and CDR2 is SMNVEV (reference sequence). CDR3 protein: CASRRTGSSYEQYF. The CDR3 DNA sequence: TGTGCCAGCAGGAGGACAGGCAGCTCCTACGAGCAGTACTTC.

The CDR3 spells CASSIGSRGSYEQYF. CDR3 in DNA: TGTGCCAGTAGTATAGGTAGCAGGGGTTCCTACGAGCAGTACTTC. The chain uses TRBV19 and TRBJ2-7; tentative D call: TRBD1 (6 bases). Per germline, CDR1 LNHDA and CDR2 SQIVND (reference sequence). V dropped 1 base and J dropped 1 base, with 11 bases sitting between them. CDR3 size: 15 residues.

V and J are TRBV29-1 and TRBJ1-2; D uncertain. The germline V gene encodes CDR1 SQVTM and CDR2 ANQGSEA. The CDR3 sequence is 13 residues long. Deletions cut 5 bases from V and 1 base from J, with 11 bases between. The CDR3 region has the DNA TGCAGCGTTAGGTCCCGGGATAACTATGGCTACACCTTC. This translates into CSVRSRDNYGYTF.

Turning to this clone: Relative to the germline gene, one junction end is altered; a read error may explain this. The same CDR3 is also encoded by other DNA sequences in this sample. The chain joins TRBV7-9 to TRBJ2-7; tentatively, D is TRBD2 (5 bases). Per germline, CDR1 SEHNR and CDR2 FQNEAQ (reference sequence). This CDR3 has 14 amino acids. The CDR3 loop reads CASSLAGPSYEQYF. In nucleotides, the CDR3 is TGTGCCAGCAGCCTAGCCGGGCCCTCCTACGAGCAGTACTTC.

This clone came up once. CDR3: CASSSEYSGRPSRYF. The CDR3 DNA follows: TGTGCCAGCAGCTCTGAGTATTCCGGGAGGCCCAGCCGATACTTC. The rearrangement uses TRBV5-8 and TRBJ2-5, with 7 bases matching TRBD2. This CDR3 comprises 15 residues. Trimming took 3 bases from V and 14 from J; bases not matched to a gene: 19. The germline V gene encodes CDR1 SGHTS and CDR2 YDEGEE.

The chain joins TRBV2 to TRBJ1-2; 8 nucleotides agree with TRBD1. Trimming removed 8 bases from V and 3 bases from J; junction bases left unmatched: 8. The germline V gene encodes CDR1 SNHLY and CDR2 FYNNEI. The CDR3 totals 14 residues. The chain's CDR3 is CASSPGGPDYGYTF. The CDR3 bases are TGTGCCAGCTCCCCAGGGGGCCCGGACTATGGCTACACCTTC.

CDR3 loop: CASSKDWASRRPPYNEQFF. The DNA of the CDR3 is TGTGCCAGCAGCAAAGATTGGGCCAGCAGGCGGCCCCCCTACAATGAGCAGTTCTTC. The chain carries TRBV21-1 and TRBJ2-1. TRBV21-1 is a documented pseudogene. The CDR3 is 19 amino acids.

This chain uses TRBV5-1 with TRBJ2-3; D is perhaps TRBD1 (6 bases). Germline V CDR1 and CDR2: SGHRS, YFSETQ. V was clipped by 7 bases and J by 6 bases, with 15 bases between them. There are 13 residues in the CDR3. CDR3 sequence reads: CASRVGAPDTQYF. In nucleotides, the CDR3 is TGCGCCAGCCGGGTGGGGGCCCCCGATACGCAGTATTTT.

This chain's CDR3 is CASISLTSTDTQYF. For the CDR3, the DNA is TGTGCCAGCATCTCCTTGACTAGCACAGATACGCAGTATTTT. The rearrangement uses TRBV6-6 and TRBJ2-3; D remains ambiguous. The V gene's germline CDR1 is MNHNY and CDR2 SVGAGI (reference sequence). The CDR3 totals 14 residues. Trimming stripped 7 bases from V and 0 bases from J, with 11 bases between.

Notes on this clone: With a much larger clone just one base away, this may be a read error. The CDR3 region is CASSQDRASYEQYF. The CDR3, as DNA: TGCGCCAGCAGCCAAGACAGGGCCTCCTACGAGCAGTACTTC. The rearrangement uses TRBV4-1 and TRBJ2-7, with a possible D match to TRBD1 (5 bases). The CDR3 runs to 14 residues. Germline V lookup: CDR1 MGHRA, CDR2 YSYEKL. Deletions cut 0 bases from V and 0 bases from J, with 6 bases between.

This chain connects TRBV10-3 to TRBJ1-2; 7 bases agree with TRBD1. This CDR3 is built from 13 residues. V was pared by 6 bases and J by 8 bases, with 9 bases of the junction left unmatched. Germline CDR1 and CDR2: ENHRY and SYGVKD. This CDR3 reads CAISPTGPGGYTF. The CDR3 DNA is TGTGCCATCAGCCCGACAGGGCCAGGAGGCTACACCTTC.

This clone occurred a few times. The genes are TRBV7-9 and TRBJ1-1; weak D call: TRBD1 (5 bases). This CDR3 contains 13 residues. With 8 bases removed from V and 4 bases from J, the gap between germline ends came to 14 bases. Germline CDR1 and CDR2: SEHNR and FQNEAQ (reference sequence). CDR3 DNA sequence: TGTGCCAGCTCCGTTGGGGGAGGCACTGAAGCTTTCTTT. Protein sequence: CASSVGGGTEAFF. The variable domain in full, with the rest retrieved from reference TRBV7-9 and TRBJ1-1, is DTGVSQNPRHKITKRGQNVTFRCDPISEHNRLYWYRQTLGQGPEFLTYFQNEAQLEKSRLLSDRFSAERPKGSFSTLEIQRTEQGDSAMYLCASSVGGGTEAFFGQGTRLTVV.